The sequence of this T cell receptor beta chain was determined in a study of HIV-infected children after antiretroviral therapy interruption. Looking at the study overall: Most children had recorded EBV and CMV exposure. Study results and limitations: By the end of treatment interruption, naive CD4+ clonality (Gini) increased.

This clonotype was seen ten or more times. Antigen specificity is unknown. Unique molecular identifiers were included in an RNA-based 3' RACE TCR library. MiXCR, applied by TCRdb to the 3' RACE reads, yields one record per CDR3 protein. The data hold approximately 89,000 distinct CDR3 sequences, with about 6.9% observed a single time. Specified treatment: PENTA 11 planned treatment interruption arm or continuous ART arm. This receptor was obtained from a pool of human donors with HIV. Sequencing was performed on CD45RA+ CD4+ T cells from PBMCs, pooled from several time points, taken from a donor given antiretroviral therapy, either interrupted or continuous. The subset was: naive CD4+ CD45RA+ CD45RO- T cells.

DNA for the CDR3: TGCGCCAGCAGCTTGGTTCCAGCGAACACTGAAGCTTTCTTT. Translating gives CASSLVPANTEAFF. J is TRBJ1-1 and V is TRBV5-1, with D unclear. The V and J ends lost 0 bases and 1 base respectively, with 7 bases between them. Germline CDR1 is SGHRS and CDR2 is YFSETQ. The CDR3 covers 14 residues.